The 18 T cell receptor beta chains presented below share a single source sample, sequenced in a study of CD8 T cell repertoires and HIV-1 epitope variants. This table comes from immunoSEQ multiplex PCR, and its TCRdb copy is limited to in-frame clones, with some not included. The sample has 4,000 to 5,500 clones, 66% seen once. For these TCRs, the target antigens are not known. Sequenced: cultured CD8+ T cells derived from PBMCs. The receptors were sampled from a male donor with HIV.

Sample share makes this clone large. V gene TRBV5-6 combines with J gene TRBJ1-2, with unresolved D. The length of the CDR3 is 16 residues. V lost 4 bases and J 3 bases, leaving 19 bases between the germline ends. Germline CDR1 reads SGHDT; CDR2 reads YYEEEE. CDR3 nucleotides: TGTGCCAGCAGCCCTTGGCCGGTAGAATTGGACTATGGCTACACCTTC. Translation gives CASSPWPVELDYGYTF. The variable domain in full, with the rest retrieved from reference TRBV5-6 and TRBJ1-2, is DAGVTQSPTHLIKTRGQQVTLRCSPKSGHDTVSWYQQALGQGPQFIFQYYEEEERQRGNFPDRFSGHQFPNYSSELNVNALLLGDSALYLCASSPWPVELDYGYTFGSGTRLTVV.

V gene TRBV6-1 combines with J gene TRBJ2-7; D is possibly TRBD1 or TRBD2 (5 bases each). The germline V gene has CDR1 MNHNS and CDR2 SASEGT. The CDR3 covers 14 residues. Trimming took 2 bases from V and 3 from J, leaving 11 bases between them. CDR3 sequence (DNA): TGTGCCAGCAGTGAACTTGGGGACCTCTACGAGCAGTACTTC. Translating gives CASSELGDLYEQYF.

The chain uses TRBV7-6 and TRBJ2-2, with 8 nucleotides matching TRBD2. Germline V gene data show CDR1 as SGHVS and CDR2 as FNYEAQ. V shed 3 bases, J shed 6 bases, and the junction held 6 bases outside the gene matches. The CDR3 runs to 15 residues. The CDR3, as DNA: TGTGCCAGCAGCTTGACGGGAGGGTTGCCCGGGGAGCTGTTTTTT. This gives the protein CASSLTGGLPGELFF.

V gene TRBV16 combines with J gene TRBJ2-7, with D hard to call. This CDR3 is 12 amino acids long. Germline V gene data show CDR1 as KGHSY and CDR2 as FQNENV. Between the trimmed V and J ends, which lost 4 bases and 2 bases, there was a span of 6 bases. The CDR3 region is CASSLAPYEQYF. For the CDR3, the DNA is TGTGCCAGCAGCCTCGCCCCCTACGAGCAGTACTTC.

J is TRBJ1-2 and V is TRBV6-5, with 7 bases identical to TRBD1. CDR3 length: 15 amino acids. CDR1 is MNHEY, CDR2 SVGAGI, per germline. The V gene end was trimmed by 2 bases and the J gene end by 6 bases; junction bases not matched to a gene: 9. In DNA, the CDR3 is TGTGCCAGCAGTTACAGTGGCAGGGGGTATGATGGCTACACCTTC. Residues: CASSYSGRGYDGYTF.

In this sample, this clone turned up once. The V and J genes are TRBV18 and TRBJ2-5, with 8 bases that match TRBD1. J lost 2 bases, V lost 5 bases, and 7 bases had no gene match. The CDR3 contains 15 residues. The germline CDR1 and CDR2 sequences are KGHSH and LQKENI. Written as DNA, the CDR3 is TGTGCCAGCTCAAAAGGACAGGGATCACAAGAGACCCAGTACTTC. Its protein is CASSKGQGSQETQYF.

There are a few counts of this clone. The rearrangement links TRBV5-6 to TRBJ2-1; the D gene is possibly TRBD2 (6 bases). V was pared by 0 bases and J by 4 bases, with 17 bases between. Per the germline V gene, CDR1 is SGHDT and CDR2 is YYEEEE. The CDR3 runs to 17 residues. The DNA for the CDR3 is TGTGCCAGCAGCTTGGGAGGAGGTAGCGGACCGTACAATGAGCAGTTCTTC. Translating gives CASSLGGGSGPYNEQFF.

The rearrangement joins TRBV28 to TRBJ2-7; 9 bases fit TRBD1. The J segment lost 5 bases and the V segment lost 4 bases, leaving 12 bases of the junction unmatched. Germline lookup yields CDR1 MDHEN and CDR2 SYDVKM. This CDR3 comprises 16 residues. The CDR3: CASSSELGTGYHEQYF. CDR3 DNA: TGTGCCAGCAGTTCCGAGCTCGGGACAGGGTACCACGAGCAGTACTTC.

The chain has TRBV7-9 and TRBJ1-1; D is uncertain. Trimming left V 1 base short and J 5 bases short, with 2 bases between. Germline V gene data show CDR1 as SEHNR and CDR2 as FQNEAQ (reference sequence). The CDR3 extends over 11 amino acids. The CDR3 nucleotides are TGTGCCAGCAGCTTAGATACTGAAGCTTTCTTT. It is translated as CASSLDTEAFF.

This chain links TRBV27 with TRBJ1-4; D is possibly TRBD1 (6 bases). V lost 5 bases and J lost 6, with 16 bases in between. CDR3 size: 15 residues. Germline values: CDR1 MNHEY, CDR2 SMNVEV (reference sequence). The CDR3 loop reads CASSPWTDEDEKLFF. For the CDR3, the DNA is TGTGCCAGCAGTCCTTGGACAGATGAGGATGAAAAACTGTTTTTT.

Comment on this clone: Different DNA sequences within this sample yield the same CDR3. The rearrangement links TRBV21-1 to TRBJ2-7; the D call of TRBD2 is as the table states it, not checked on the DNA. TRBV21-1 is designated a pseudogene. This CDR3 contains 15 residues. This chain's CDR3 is CASSKDSGGTYEQYF. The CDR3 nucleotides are TGTGCCAGCAGCAAAGATAGCGGGGGGACCTACGAGCAGTACTTC.

As DNA, the CDR3 is TGTGCCAGCAGTGAAGGGAACACTGAAGCTTTCTTT. It is translated as CASSEGNTEAFF. The chain couples TRBV6-1 to TRBJ1-1, with D unclear. CDR3 length: 12 residues. V gave up 1 base and J gave up 1 base, with 1 base separating them. Per the germline V gene, CDR1 is MNHNS and CDR2 is SASEGT.

The chain's CDR3 is CASSQTSQSPLHF. CDR3 in DNA: TGTGCCAGCAGCCAAACGAGCCAATCACCCCTCCACTTT. The chain combines TRBV11-2 with TRBJ1-6; no definite D call. Germline CDR1 and CDR2: SGHAT and FQNNGV. V dropped 5 bases and J dropped 10 bases, with 12 bases sitting between them. This CDR3 contains 13 residues.

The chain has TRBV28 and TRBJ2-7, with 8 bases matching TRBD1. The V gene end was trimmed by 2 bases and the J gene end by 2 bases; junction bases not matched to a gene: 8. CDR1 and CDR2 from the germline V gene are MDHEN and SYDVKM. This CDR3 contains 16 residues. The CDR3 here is CASSLGGTGDAYEQYF. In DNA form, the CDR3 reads TGTGCCAGCAGTTTAGGGGGGACAGGCGATGCCTACGAGCAGTACTTC.

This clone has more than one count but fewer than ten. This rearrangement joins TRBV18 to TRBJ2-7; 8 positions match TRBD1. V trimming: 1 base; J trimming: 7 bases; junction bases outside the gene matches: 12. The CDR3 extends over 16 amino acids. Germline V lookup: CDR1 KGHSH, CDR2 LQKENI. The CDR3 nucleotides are TGTGCCAGCTCACCACGCTCCGGGACAGGTTCGGGTGAGCAGTACTTC. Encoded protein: CASSPRSGTGSGEQYF.

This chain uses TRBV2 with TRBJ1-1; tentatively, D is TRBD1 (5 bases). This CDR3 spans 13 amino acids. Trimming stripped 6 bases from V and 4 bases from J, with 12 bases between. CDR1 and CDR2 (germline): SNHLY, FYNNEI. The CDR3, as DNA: TGTGCCAGCAGCGACACTGGGGGCACTGAAGCTTTCTTT. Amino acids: CASSDTGGTEAFF.

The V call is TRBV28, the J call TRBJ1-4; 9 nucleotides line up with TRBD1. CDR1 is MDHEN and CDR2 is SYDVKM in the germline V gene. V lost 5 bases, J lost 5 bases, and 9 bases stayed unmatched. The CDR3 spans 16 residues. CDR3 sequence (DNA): TGTGCCAGCAGTCCTCCGTCCGGACAGGGGAATGAAAAACTGTTTTTT. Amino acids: CASSPPSGQGNEKLFF.

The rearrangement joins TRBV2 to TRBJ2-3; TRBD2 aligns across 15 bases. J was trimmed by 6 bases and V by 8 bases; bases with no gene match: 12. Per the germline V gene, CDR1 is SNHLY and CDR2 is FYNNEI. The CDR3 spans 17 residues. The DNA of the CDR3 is TGTGCCAGCCCGGGACTAGCGGGAGGTCTTAGCAGGGATACGCAGTATTTT. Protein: CASPGLAGGLSRDTQYF.